Below, one T cell receptor (beta chain) is given with its context. 13 Jbeta primers and 60 Vbeta primers were used for the PCR. Profiling relied on immunoSEQ multiplex PCR, and the TCRdb table lists in-frame clones only, not all of them. This sample's table has around 100,000 clones. This sample stems from a study of cytomegalovirus exposure and HLA in healthy donors. Germline values: CDR1 MDHEN, CDR2 SYDVKM. The CDR3 covers 16 residues. J lost 4 bases, V lost 5 bases, and 9 bases had no gene match. The chain employs TRBV28 and TRBJ1-4; 8 positions agree with TRBD1. Material for sequencing was PBMCs. This sequence originates from a man in his forties in good health and CMV-seronegative. The CDR3 here is CASSSPRGPINEKLFF. Written as DNA, the CDR3 is TGTGCCAGCAGTAGTCCCAGGGGGCCAATTAATGAAAAACTGTTTTTT.